Given below is one T cell receptor beta chain in context. Its antigen remains unknown. At sampling all donors were nominally healthy, likely with unrecorded immune exposures. The data originate from a study of cytomegalovirus exposure and HLA in healthy donors. Points from the study as a whole: The study flagged about 160 TCR beta chains as cytomegalovirus-associated. Apart from CMV serostatus, no immune exposure information was available.

In the PCR, 60 Vbeta and 13 Jbeta primers were used. Data came from immunoSEQ multiplex PCR; TCRdb stores just in-frame clones and leaves some out. The sample consists of about 150,000 clones, roughly 68% of them appearing once. The clonotype comes from a man in his 60s in good health and CMV-seronegative. The sample was PBMCs.

The CDR3 sequence: CASSSLGNSYGYTF. CDR3 in DNA: TGTGCCAGCAGCTCCCTCGGCAACAGCTATGGCTACACCTTC. This chain uses TRBV28 with TRBJ1-2; D unresolved. In germline, CDR1 is MDHEN, CDR2 SYDVKM. This CDR3 comprises 14 residues. Trimming left V 6 bases short and J 4 bases short, with 15 bases between.